This T cell receptor (beta chain) was captured in a study of T cell repertoires in cytomegalovirus infection. MiXCR, applied by TCRdb to the reads, yields one record per CDR3 protein. The sample has more than 400,000 distinct CDR3 sequences, about 25% seen once. This CDR3 is built from 15 residues. In germline, CDR1 is LNHDA, CDR2 SQIVND (reference sequence). With 1 base removed from V and 0 bases from J, the gap between germline ends came to 7 bases. The table lists this clonotype with a few counts. The rearrangement links TRBV19 to TRBJ1-5; D unclear. The receptor was derived from a human donor in good health (CMV status not recorded). Some clones in this sample may be carry-over from other donors' samples. The sequenced material came from PBMCs. In DNA, the CDR3 is TGTGCCAGTAGTATAGGCGCATATAGCAATCAGCCCCAGCATTTT. As protein: CASSIGAYSNQPQHF.